The entry below gives a single T cell receptor beta chain sequence along with its context. Its antigen is unidentified. Other DNA sequences in this specimen translate into the identical CDR3. The sample originates from a study of cytomegalovirus exposure and HLA in healthy donors. Overall study context: The 120 validation repertoires, a later analysis reported, used the same platform as the 700 or so repertoires from the first cohort.

The assay was immunoSEQ multiplex PCR, and TCRdb's table has in-frame clones only and misses some. This table holds 150,000 to 200,000 clones, roughly 91% found once. Germline CDR1 reads KGHSH; CDR2 reads LQKENI. V lost 3 bases and J 1 base, leaving 6 bases between the germline ends. The CDR3 covers 13 residues. Study-level results: Using the classifier, cytomegalovirus status was reportedly diagnosed with high specificity and sensitivity.

The chain carries TRBV18 and TRBJ1-1; a possible D gene is TRBD1 (6 bases). This receptor was obtained from a woman younger than 30 in good health and CMV-seropositive. Sequences were obtained from PBMCs. The CDR3 protein is CASSPGQNTEAFF. The CDR3 bases are TGTGCCAGCTCACCGGGACAGAACACTGAAGCTTTCTTT.